Following are 18 T cell receptor beta chains from one sample sequenced in a study of cytomegalovirus exposure and HLA in healthy donors. The PCR employed 60 Vbeta primers together with 13 Jbeta primers. Profiling relied on immunoSEQ multiplex PCR, and the TCRdb table lists in-frame clones only, not all of them. The table has under 200,000 clones, roughly four fifths seen once; the top ten hold 0.65% to 0.85%. Material: PBMCs. The receptors here all came from a female donor in good health and CMV-seronegative.

The genes are TRBV5-1 and TRBJ2-5; tentatively, D is TRBD1 (6 bases). The J call may be faulty, since TRBJ2-7 better matches the DNA end. Germline CDR1 reads SGHRS; CDR2 reads YFSETQ. The CDR3 is 12 residues long. The CDR3 loop reads CASSFTGFEQYF. The CDR3 DNA sequence: TGCGCCAGCAGCTTCACAGGGTTCGAGCAGTACTTC.

The rearrangement uses TRBV6-5 and TRBJ1-2, with 7 positions matching TRBD1. Germline CDR1 is MNHEY and CDR2 is SVGAGI. The CDR3 has 13 residues. V gave up 8 bases and J gave up 4 bases; unmatched junction bases: 7. The CDR3 sequence is CASGFDRAYGYTF. The CDR3 bases are TGTGCCAGCGGTTTTGACAGGGCCTATGGCTACACCTTC.

This chain joins TRBV2 and TRBJ1-4; D is possibly TRBD1 (6 bases). The CDR3 consists of 15 residues. The V end was cut by 6 bases, the J end by 0 bases, with 11 bases between. Looked up from germline, CDR1 is SNHLY and CDR2 is FYNNEI. DNA for the CDR3: TGTGCCAGCAGCGGACAGAGCTCAACTAATGAAAAACTGTTTTTT. It is translated as CASSGQSSTNEKLFF.

The rearrangement joins TRBV4-2 to TRBJ1-3, with 7 bases fitting TRBD1. Germline loops: CDR1 LGHNA, CDR2 YNFKEQ. The ends lost 0 bases at V and 4 bases at J; junction bases unmatched: 12. The CDR3 loop spans 18 amino acids. As DNA, the CDR3 is TGTGCCAGCAGCCAAGATGCTCTGGTAGGGGGCGTCGGAAACACCATATATTTT. Protein sequence: CASSQDALVGGVGNTIYF.

This sequence joins TRBV19 and TRBJ2-7, with 8 bases identical to TRBD1. The V gene's germline CDR1 is LNHDA and CDR2 SQIVND (reference sequence). V trimming: 8 bases; J trimming: 4 bases; junction bases outside the gene matches: 13. The CDR3 has 15 residues. The CDR3 spells CASGPGGTTPYEQYF. CDR3 coding DNA: TGTGCCAGTGGGCCAGGGGGCACAACGCCGTACGAGCAGTACTTC.

Remarks on this clone: At the DNA level, this CDR3 is encoded by other sequences in the same sample as well. The gene calls are TRBV5-4 and TRBJ2-7; TRBD1 agrees at 8 bases. This CDR3 comprises 14 residues. CDR1 and CDR2 (germline): SGHNT, YYREEE (reference sequence). The trim removed 0 bases at V and 2 bases at J, leaving 1 base unmatched. In DNA, the CDR3 is TGTGCCAGCAGCTTGGCAGGGGGCCCCTACGAGCAGTACTTC. Its protein is CASSLAGGPYEQYF. The full variable domain, its missing parts supplied by reference TRBV5-4 and TRBJ2-7, is ETGVTQSPTHLIKTRGQQVTLRCSSQSGHNTVSWYQQALGQGPQFIFQYYREEENGRGNFPPRFSGLQFPNYSSELNVNALELDDSALYLCASSLAGGPYEQYFGPGTRLTVT.

This chain connects TRBV11-2 to TRBJ2-4; 8 bases agree with TRBD1. The junction had 9 bases not matched to a gene; V was cut back by 5 bases and J by 0 bases. The length of the CDR3 is 17 residues. The germline V gene encodes CDR1 SGHAT and CDR2 FQNNGV. Here the CDR3 DNA reads TGTGCCAGCAGCCCATTGACAGGGGACCTAGCCAAAAACATTCAGTACTTC. It encodes CASSPLTGDLAKNIQYF. The variable domain in full, with the rest retrieved from reference TRBV11-2 and TRBJ2-4, is EAGVAQSPRYKIIEKRQSVAFWCNPISGHATLYWYQQILGQGPKLLIQFQNNGVVDDSQLPKDRFSAERLKGVDSTLKIQPAKLEDSAVYLCASSPLTGDLAKNIQYFGAGTRLSVL.

This clone was seen a few times. The J gene is TRBJ2-4, the V gene TRBV6-5; 9 nucleotides match TRBD1. Trimming cost V 6 bases and J 1 base; bases outside gene matches: 4. The CDR3 is 15 amino acids. The germline V gene has CDR1 MNHEY and CDR2 SVGAGI. The CDR3 spells CASRGTGRAKNIQYF. CDR3 nucleotide sequence: TGTGCCAGCAGGGGGACAGGGAGGGCCAAAAACATTCAGTACTTC.

V and J are TRBV4-3 and TRBJ2-3; 10 positions match TRBD2. Looked up from germline, CDR1 is LGHNA and CDR2 is YSLEER. This CDR3 is built from 20 residues. V lost 0 bases, J lost 0 bases, and 12 bases stayed unmatched. CDR3 in DNA: TGCGCCAGCAGCCAAGATGCTTCGACTAGCGGGTTCCCTAGCACAGATACGCAGTATTTT. Translated: CASSQDASTSGFPSTDTQYF.

This rearrangement joins TRBV4-3 to TRBJ2-5; D might be TRBD2 (8 bases). The V and J ends lost 4 bases and 4 bases respectively, with 31 bases between them. The CDR3 spans 20 residues. The germline gives CDR1 LGHNA, CDR2 YSLEER. CDR3 region: CASSRERSAGVQGRVETQYF. Here the CDR3 DNA reads TGCGCCAGCAGCCGGGAAAGGTCAGCGGGAGTACAGGGGCGAGTAGAGACCCAGTACTTC.

This chain uses TRBV6-5 with TRBJ1-2; 10 bases match TRBD1. The CDR3 sequence is 15 residues long. V shed 0 bases, J shed 6 bases, and the junction held 4 bases outside the gene matches. CDR1 is MNHEY and CDR2 is SVGAGI in the germline V gene. In nucleotides, the CDR3 is TGTGCCAGCAGTTACTCCGGGACAGGGGTTGATGGCTACACCTTC. Translation: CASSYSGTGVDGYTF.

The chain employs TRBV2 and TRBJ1-2; maybe TRBD1 (5 bases). CDR1 SNHLY and CDR2 FYNNEI come from the germline V gene. The CDR3 has 14 amino acids. V was trimmed by 4 bases and J by 2 bases, leaving 11 bases between them. The CDR3 DNA reads TGTGCCAGCAGTGGCTTGACAGAGAACTATGGCTACACCTTC. It yields the protein CASSGLTENYGYTF.

The rearrangement links TRBV7-3 to TRBJ2-5; the match to TRBD1 covers 9 bases. V shed 4 bases, J shed 3 bases, and the junction held 12 bases outside the gene matches. The length of the CDR3 is 17 residues. CDR1 and CDR2 (germline): SGHTA, FQGTGA. CDR3 DNA sequence: TGTGCCAGCAGCTCGCCAACAGAAGGACAGGGGAAAGAGACCCAGTACTTC. Protein: CASSSPTEGQGKETQYF.

For the CDR3, the DNA is TGTGCCAGCAGTTACTCGGGACAGGGTACTCAGCCCCAGCATTTT. Its protein is CASSYSGQGTQPQHF. The rearrangement joins TRBV6-5 to TRBJ1-5; 9 bases agree with TRBD1. CDR1 MNHEY and CDR2 SVGAGI come from the germline V gene. V trimming: 0 bases; J trimming: 6 bases; junction bases outside the gene matches: 3. The CDR3 is 15 amino acids.

The chain recombines TRBV7-9 with TRBJ2-3; TRBD2 matches 8 bases. The germline CDR1 and CDR2 sequences are SEHNR and FQNEAQ (reference sequence). The CDR3 consists of 17 residues. Trimming cost V 4 bases and J 1 base; bases outside gene matches: 10. The CDR3 loop is CASSSSGLAGRTDTQYF. The CDR3 bases are TGTGCCAGCAGCTCCAGTGGGCTAGCGGGCCGCACAGATACGCAGTATTTT.

The chain joins TRBV6-1 to TRBJ1-5; tentative D call: TRBD1 (5 bases). The CDR3 spans 14 residues. The V and J ends lost 5 bases and 4 bases respectively, with 12 bases between them. The V gene's germline CDR1 is MNHNS and CDR2 SASEGT. CDR3 sequence: CASSSGLRNQPQHF. Here the CDR3 DNA reads TGTGCCAGCAGTTCGGGACTCCGGAATCAGCCCCAGCATTTT.

As for this clone: A junction boundary mismatches the germline segment, possibly from a read error. The chain links TRBV28 to TRBJ2-6; perhaps TRBD1 as D (5 bases). The length of the CDR3 is 14 residues. Germline loops: CDR1 MDHEN, CDR2 SYDVKM. CDR3 residues: CASSLNSGANGLTF. DNA for the CDR3: TGTGCCAGCAGTTTAAACTCTGGGGCCAACGGCCTGACTTTC.

The V gene is TRBV7-2, the J gene TRBJ2-3; D perhaps matches TRBD2 (6 bases). Per the germline V gene, CDR1 is SGHTA and CDR2 is FQGNSA. Between the trimmed V and J ends, which lost 1 base and 1 base, there was a span of 9 bases. This CDR3 has 15 amino acids. The CDR3 loop reads CASSLGGLRTDTQYF. Here the CDR3 DNA reads TGTGCCAGCAGCTTAGGGGGACTCCGCACAGATACGCAGTATTTT.